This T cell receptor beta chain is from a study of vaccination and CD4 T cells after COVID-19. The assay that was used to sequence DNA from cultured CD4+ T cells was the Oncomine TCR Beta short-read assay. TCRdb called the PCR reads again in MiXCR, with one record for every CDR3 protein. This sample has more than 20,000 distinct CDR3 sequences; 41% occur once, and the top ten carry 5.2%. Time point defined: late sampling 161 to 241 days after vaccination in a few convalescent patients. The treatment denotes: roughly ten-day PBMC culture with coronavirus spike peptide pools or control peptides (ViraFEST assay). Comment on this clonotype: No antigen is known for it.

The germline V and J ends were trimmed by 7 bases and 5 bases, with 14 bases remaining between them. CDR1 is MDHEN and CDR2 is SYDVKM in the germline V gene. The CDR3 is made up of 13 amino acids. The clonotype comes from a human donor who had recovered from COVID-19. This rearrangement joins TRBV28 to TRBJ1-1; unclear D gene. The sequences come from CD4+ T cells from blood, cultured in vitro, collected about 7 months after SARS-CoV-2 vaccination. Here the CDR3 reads CASNAEIRTEAFF. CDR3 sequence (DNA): TGTGCCAGCAATGCAGAGATCAGGACTGAAGCTTTCTTT.